A single sample gave rise to the 25 T cell receptor beta chains below, sequenced in a study of CD8+ T cells in alopecia areata. Treatment: oral pan-JAK inhibitor, 5-10 mg twice daily. In each case, RNA was isolated and then reverse transcribed into cDNA as the sequencing template. Assay: immunoSEQ multiplex PCR; the TCRdb copy retains only in-frame clones and omits some. There are about 210,000 clones in the sample; roughly three fifths occur only once, and 0.95% to 1.5% lies in the top ten. The sequenced sample was CD4+ T cells sorted from blood, obtained between weeks 44 and 45, from a patient treated with tofacitinib. These receptors originate from a human donor with alopecia areata.

The V gene is TRBV6-6, the J gene TRBJ2-3, with D perhaps matching TRBD2 (6 bases). CDR3 size: 13 residues. Germline loops: CDR1 MNHNY, CDR2 SVGAGI (reference sequence). Trimming left V 10 bases short and J 0 bases short, with 11 bases between. The chain's CDR3 is CATRRESTDTQYF. The CDR3 nucleotides are TGTGCCACCCGGAGGGAAAGCACAGATACGCAGTATTTT.

This clone was recorded once. The chain joins TRBV30 to TRBJ1-2, with TRBD1 identical over 9 bases. CDR1 and CDR2 (germline): GTSNPN, SVGIG (reference sequence). V lost 5 bases to trimming and J lost 6 bases; unmatched junction nucleotides: 7. The CDR3 is 13 amino acids. The CDR3 here is CAWGQGRIDGYTF. CDR3 nucleotides: TGTGCCTGGGGACAGGGGCGGATCGATGGCTACACCTTC. Full variable domain (rest looked up from reference TRBV30 and TRBJ1-2): SQTIHQWPATLVQPVGSPLSLECTVEGTSNPNLYWYRQAAGRGLQLLFYSVGIGQISSEVPQNLSASRPQDRQFILSSKKLLLSDSGFYLCAWGQGRIDGYTFGSGTRLTVV.

The chain has TRBV18 and TRBJ1-1; possibly TRBD1 for D (5 bases). V dropped 3 bases and J dropped 6 bases, with 11 bases sitting between them. The CDR3 consists of 13 residues. The V gene's germline CDR1 is KGHSH and CDR2 LQKENI. CDR3 nucleotide sequence: TGTGCCAGCTCACCGGGGACTTCGGCTGAAGCTTTCTTT. It yields the protein CASSPGTSAEAFF.

The CDR3 DNA follows: TGTGCCAGCAGCCCTGGGACAGGGACTAGCTACACCTTC. It codes for CASSPGTGTSYTF. The rearrangement joins TRBV7-2 to TRBJ1-2, with TRBD1 matching over 9 bases. The V gene's germline CDR1 is SGHTA and CDR2 FQGNSA. The CDR3 is made up of 13 amino acids. Germline trimming cut 5 bases from V and 9 bases from J; bases unmatched to any gene: 7.

This rearrangement joins TRBV5-1 to TRBJ1-2, with TRBD1 matching over 11 bases. J was trimmed by 3 bases and V by 0 bases; bases with no gene match: 1. CDR3 length: 15 amino acids. Per the germline V gene, CDR1 is SGHRS and CDR2 is YFSETQ. CDR3 in amino acids: CASSLGTGGDYGYTF. The CDR3 DNA follows: TGCGCCAGCAGCTTGGGGACAGGGGGCGACTATGGCTACACCTTC.

V is TRBV30 and J is TRBJ2-1; TRBD2 aligns across 8 bases. The CDR3 contains 15 residues. V trimming: 2 bases; J trimming: 3 bases; junction bases outside the gene matches: 6. The germline gives CDR1 GTSNPN, CDR2 SVGIG (reference sequence). The CDR3 protein is CAWSRRGGLYNEQFF. In DNA form, the CDR3 reads TGTGCCTGGAGTCGCCGGGGGGGCCTCTACAATGAGCAGTTCTTC.

The gene calls are TRBV25-1 and TRBJ1-5; 7 positions agree with TRBD1. V dropped 6 bases and J dropped 3; count of bases not matched to a gene: 8. The CDR3 spans 15 residues. Per germline, CDR1 MGHDK and CDR2 SYGVNS. Here the CDR3 reads CASSRGGGINQPQHF. The CDR3 DNA sequence: TGTGCCAGCAGCCGGGGAGGGGGCATCAATCAGCCCCAGCATTTT.

The chain combines TRBV29-1 with TRBJ1-1; a weak D match, TRBD1 (5 bases). The CDR3 covers 14 residues. From germline, CDR1 is SQVTM and CDR2 ANQGSEA. Trimming took 1 base from V and 2 from J, leaving 11 bases between them. The DNA for the CDR3 is TGCAGCGTTGAAGTACCGGGGGGTAACACTGAAGCTTTCTTT. It codes for CSVEVPGGNTEAFF.

V and J are TRBV2 and TRBJ2-7; D tentatively reads TRBD1 or TRBD2 (5 bases each). V was pared by 6 bases and J by 0 bases, with 9 bases between. The germline gives CDR1 SNHLY, CDR2 FYNNEI. The CDR3 consists of 13 residues. CDR3 in amino acids: CASREGSSYEQYF. As DNA, the CDR3 is TGTGCCAGCAGAGAGGGGAGCTCCTACGAGCAGTACTTC. Full variable domain (outside the CDR3, taken from reference TRBV2 and TRBJ2-7): EPEVTQTPSHQVTQMGQEVILRCVPISNHLYFYWYRQILGQKVEFLVSFYNNEISEKSEIFDDQFSVERPDGSNFTLKIRSTKLEDSAMYFCASREGSSYEQYFGPGTRLTVT.

This clone was observed a handful of times. The chain is built from TRBV29-1 and TRBJ2-1, with 8 bases matching TRBD2. The CDR3 is made up of 13 amino acids. Germline V gene sequence: CDR1 SQVTM, CDR2 ANQGSEA. Germline trimming cut 8 bases from V and 6 bases from J; bases unmatched to any gene: 9. The DNA for the CDR3 is TGCAGCAGCGGGACTAGAAGTTCCAATGAGCAGTTCTTC. Translating gives CSSGTRSSNEQFF.

The chain employs TRBV29-1 and TRBJ2-7; the D gene is possibly TRBD2 (6 bases). From germline, CDR1 is SQVTM and CDR2 ANQGSEA. V was clipped by 5 bases and J by 6 bases, with 26 bases between them. The CDR3 is 16 amino acids. The CDR3 nucleotides read TGCAGCGTTTCCCGAGGACTATCCGCAAAAGAAGGCGAGCAGTACTTC. Translating gives CSVSRGLSAKEGEQYF.

This clone has only a few counts. J is TRBJ2-7 and V is TRBV29-1; D is possibly TRBD2 (5 bases). The CDR3 runs to 12 residues. Germline CDR1 reads SQVTM; CDR2 reads ANQGSEA. V was cut by 6 bases and J by 1 base, with 10 bases left in between. The CDR3 reads CSVGWRSYEQYF. CDR3 DNA: TGCAGCGTCGGGTGGAGGTCCTACGAGCAGTACTTC.

V is TRBV30 and J is TRBJ1-2, with 9 bases lining up with TRBD1. Trimming took 1 base from V and 7 from J; bases not matched to a gene: 4. Germline-derived CDR1 and CDR2 are GTSNPN and SVGIG (reference sequence). This CDR3 is built from 13 residues. The CDR3 loop reads CAWSAGTGFGYTF. CDR3 nucleotide sequence: TGTGCCTGGAGTGCCGGGACAGGGTTTGGCTACACCTTC.

The V call is TRBV2, the J call TRBJ1-2, with D uncertain. CDR1 is SNHLY and CDR2 is FYNNEI in the germline V gene. Trimming removed 4 bases at V and 1 base at J, with 7 bases between. This CDR3 spans 13 amino acids. CDR3: CASSAEGNYGYTF. CDR3 DNA sequence: TGTGCCAGCAGTGCAGAGGGTAACTATGGCTACACCTTC. Full variable domain (rest looked up from reference TRBV2 and TRBJ1-2): EPEVTQTPSHQVTQMGQEVILRCVPISNHLYFYWYRQILGQKVEFLVSFYNNEISEKSEIFDDQFSVERPDGSNFTLKIRSTKLEDSAMYFCASSAEGNYGYTFGSGTRLTVV.

The rearrangement uses TRBV7-9 and TRBJ2-5, with D unclear. Trimming removed 3 bases at V and 5 bases at J, with 4 bases between. The CDR3 is 11 residues long. Germline V CDR1 and CDR2: SEHNR, FQNEAQ (reference sequence). In nucleotides, the CDR3 is TGTGCCAGCAGCTTGTGGGAGACCCAGTACTTC. It yields the protein CASSLWETQYF.

The V gene is TRBV30, the J gene TRBJ1-2; D gene unclear. The CDR3 spans 13 residues. Germline CDR1 GTSNPN, CDR2 SVGIG (reference sequence). V was clipped by 1 base and J by 5 bases, with 11 bases between them. CDR3 region: CAWSADAVYGYTF. CDR3 nucleotides: TGTGCCTGGAGTGCCGATGCGGTTTATGGCTACACCTTC.

The chain combines TRBV15 with TRBJ1-5, with D possibly being TRBD1 (5 bases). CDR3 length: 13 amino acids. The germline gives CDR1 LNHNV, CDR2 YYDKDF (reference sequence). Trimming took 1 base from V and 7 from J, leaving 8 bases between them. This CDR3 reads CATSRVTGQPQHF. As DNA, the CDR3 is TGTGCCACCAGCAGAGTTACAGGCCAGCCCCAGCATTTT.

The chain is built from TRBV6-4 and TRBJ2-1, with TRBD2 as a possible D gene (5 bases). Germline-derived CDR1 and CDR2 are MRHNA and SNTAGT. The V and J ends lost 0 bases and 9 bases respectively, with 9 bases between them. This CDR3 is built from 13 residues. Written as DNA, the CDR3 is TGTGCCAGCAGTGACTCGGACTGGGGTGAGCAGTTCTTC. It codes for CASSDSDWGEQFF.

The chain joins TRBV30 to TRBJ1-3; D remains ambiguous. Trimming shortened V by 2 bases and J by 3 bases, and 11 bases separated the two germline ends. CDR1 is GTSNPN and CDR2 is SVGIG in the germline V gene (reference sequence). This CDR3 region has 14 residues. In DNA, the CDR3 is TGTGCCTGGAGTTTAGGGAACGGTGGAAACACCATATATTTT. This translates into CAWSLGNGGNTIYF. Full variable domain (outside the CDR3, taken from reference TRBV30 and TRBJ1-3): SQTIHQWPATLVQPVGSPLSLECTVEGTSNPNLYWYRQAAGRGLQLLFYSVGIGQISSEVPQNLSASRPQDRQFILSSKKLLLSDSGFYLCAWSLGNGGNTIYFGEGSWLTVV.

The V and J genes are TRBV29-1 and TRBJ1-1; D is undetermined. CDR1 and CDR2 from the germline V gene are SQVTM and ANQGSEA. The CDR3 length is 11 residues. V was shortened by 5 bases and J by 8 bases, with 12 bases between the two germline ends. CDR3 protein: CSVRSGPEAFF. The CDR3 DNA reads TGCAGCGTTCGTAGCGGTCCCGAAGCTTTCTTT.

J is TRBJ2-3 and V is TRBV6-1; no firm D call. Germline-derived CDR1 and CDR2 are MNHNS and SASEGT. The CDR3 contains 12 residues. The V and J ends lost 1 base and 9 bases respectively, with 8 bases between them. CDR3 sequence: CASSEVAETQYF. CDR3 nucleotides: TGTGCCAGCAGTGAAGTTGCTGAGACGCAGTATTTT.

The chain employs TRBV29-1 and TRBJ1-1; the D is unclear. V was pared by 7 bases and J by 3 bases, with 9 bases between. Germline-derived CDR1 and CDR2 are SQVTM and ANQGSEA. CDR3 size: 11 residues. The DNA for the CDR3 is TGCAGCGACCGATTGGACACTGAAGCTTTCTTT. Its protein product is CSDRLDTEAFF.

This chain links TRBV6-4 with TRBJ2-1; TRBD2 might be the D (5 bases). The V gene's germline CDR1 is MRHNA and CDR2 SNTAGT. CDR3 length: 16 residues. The V gene lost 5 bases and the J gene lost 0 bases, with 14 bases spanning the gap. The CDR3 DNA sequence: TGTGCCAGCAGTAGCCTTGAAGGGAGCTCCTACAATGAGCAGTTCTTC. As protein: CASSSLEGSSYNEQFF.

V gene TRBV29-1 combines with J gene TRBJ2-3; D is perhaps TRBD1 or TRBD2 (5 bases each). The CDR3 totals 14 residues. Trimming took 0 bases from V and 3 from J, leaving 10 bases between them. Per the germline V gene, CDR1 is SQVTM and CDR2 is ANQGSEA. The CDR3 bases are TGCAGCGTTGAAGAGGTATGGGGGACAGATACGCAGTATTTT. It encodes CSVEEVWGTDTQYF.

This rearrangement joins TRBV13 to TRBJ1-1, with D maybe TRBD1 (5 bases). Germline lookup yields CDR1 PRHDT and CDR2 FYEKMQ (reference sequence). Trimming removed 5 bases from V and 5 bases from J, with 12 bases in between. The length of the CDR3 is 13 residues. The CDR3 sequence: CASSPYGGTEAFF. The CDR3 region has the DNA TGTGCCAGCAGCCCCTACGGGGGGACTGAAGCTTTCTTT.